Below, 22 T cell receptor beta chains from the same sample are listed, as sequenced in a study of long-term antiretroviral therapy in people with HIV. The libraries were made with immunoSEQ v3.0 at survey level. TCRdb's table, derived via immunoSEQ multiplex PCR, lists solely in-frame clones and lacks some. The sample holds approximately 29,000 clones, 80% to 85% seen once. The material sequenced was unsorted PBMCs, taken 0.4 years after starting antiretroviral therapy. The source of these receptors is a man between 18 and 35 years old with HIV.

This clone was seen a single time. The chain employs TRBV28 and TRBJ1-4; 8 nucleotides match TRBD1. CDR3 length equals 15 residues. The junction had 11 bases not matched to a gene; V was cut back by 7 bases and J by 7 bases. The germline CDR1 and CDR2 sequences are MDHEN and SYDVKM. The CDR3 bases are TGTGCCAGCACCCTCGGGCCAGGACAGGGTGAAAAACTGTTTTTT. Its translation is CASTLGPGQGEKLFF.

The CDR3 DNA is TGCGCCAGCAGCCAAGTAGACTCCGAAGCTTTCTTT. Encoded protein: CASSQVDSEAFF. The rearrangement uses TRBV4-1 and TRBJ1-1; D remains ambiguous. The CDR3 is 12 residues long. V shed 1 base and J shed 8 bases, with 8 bases lying between them. Germline V CDR1 and CDR2: MGHRA, YSYEKL.

The chain combines TRBV27 with TRBJ1-3; D might be TRBD1 (5 bases). The ends were cut back, 5 bases at V and 0 bases at J, with 17 bases in the middle. This CDR3 has 17 residues. Germline loops: CDR1 MNHEY, CDR2 SMNVEV (reference sequence). This CDR3 reads CASSGGIGPHSGNTIYF. The CDR3 DNA reads TGTGCCAGCAGTGGGGGGATAGGGCCACACTCTGGAAACACCATATATTTT.

The CDR3 sequence is CASSLGQGASYNEQFF. CDR3 coding DNA: TGTGCCAGCAGCTTGGGACAGGGGGCTTCCTACAATGAGCAGTTCTTC. The chain joins TRBV5-4 to TRBJ2-1; TRBD1 agrees at 10 bases. The length of the CDR3 is 16 residues. The V gene's germline CDR1 is SGHNT and CDR2 YYREEE (reference sequence). Trimming removed 0 bases from V and 1 base from J; junction bases left unmatched: 1.

The V gene is TRBV9, the J gene TRBJ2-1; perhaps TRBD1 as D (5 bases). Germline V lookup: CDR1 SGDLS, CDR2 YYNGEE. CDR3 size: 17 residues. V was pared by 5 bases and J by 0 bases, with 18 bases between. DNA of the CDR3: TGTGCCAGCAGTCGGCAGGGAATGCCCAGCTCCTACAATGAGCAGTTCTTC. This codes for CASSRQGMPSSYNEQFF.

The chain couples TRBV15 to TRBJ1-2; D not certain. The V gene lost 0 bases and the J gene lost 5 bases, with 4 bases spanning the gap. The CDR3 covers 12 residues. The germline gives CDR1 LNHNV, CDR2 YYDKDF (reference sequence). CDR3 nucleotides: TGTGCCACCAGCAGAGACGAGTATGGCTACACCTTC. This translates into CATSRDEYGYTF. Full variable domain (rest looked up from reference TRBV15 and TRBJ1-2): DAMVIQNPRYQVTQFGKPVTLSCSQTLNHNVMYWYQQKSSQAPKLLFHYYDKDFNNEADTPDNFQSRRPNTSFCFLDIRSPGLGDTAMYLCATSRDEYGYTFGSGTRLTVV.

Only one count was recorded for this clone. The chain employs TRBV6-6 and TRBJ1-6, with TRBD1 matching 8 bases. V lost 6 bases, J lost 6 bases, and 7 bases stayed unmatched. CDR3 size: 15 residues. The germline CDR1 and CDR2 sequences are MNHNY and SVGAGI (reference sequence). The CDR3 sequence is CASSLRDRSNSPLHF. The CDR3 DNA reads as TGTGCCAGCAGCCTCCGGGACAGGAGTAATTCACCCCTCCACTTT.

The chain uses TRBV27 and TRBJ1-1; D is unclear. The CDR3 contains 15 residues. Germline assignment: CDR1 MNHEY and CDR2 SMNVEV (reference sequence). V was shortened by 3 bases and J by 8 bases, with 19 bases between the two germline ends. The CDR3, as DNA: TGTGCCAGCAGTTTGTTTTTCGGGCGGCTTGAGGAAGCTTTCTTT. This encodes CASSLFFGRLEEAFF.

V gene TRBV10-3 combines with J gene TRBJ2-7; 7 nucleotides line up with TRBD2. Trimming took 2 bases from V and 7 from J; bases not matched to a gene: 14. CDR1 is ENHRY, CDR2 SYGVKD, per germline. The CDR3 has 16 amino acids. CDR3 amino acids: CAISEAGAEGSREQYF. The CDR3, as DNA: TGTGCCATCAGTGAGGCGGGAGCCGAAGGATCTCGGGAGCAGTACTTC.

The chain couples TRBV7-3 to TRBJ1-2, with D perhaps TRBD1 (5 bases). The CDR3 is made up of 13 amino acids. The germline gives CDR1 SGHTA, CDR2 FQGTGA. Trimming pared 5 bases from V and 8 bases from J, leaving 15 bases between. The CDR3 sequence: CASSMRTGRGYTF. CDR3 sequence (DNA): TGTGCCAGCAGCATGCGGACGGGGCGAGGCTACACCTTC.

This chain links TRBV4-1 with TRBJ2-7; no clear D. Trimming removed 1 base from V and 1 base from J, with 11 bases in between. This CDR3 is 15 amino acids long. Germline V gene sequence: CDR1 MGHRA, CDR2 YSYEKL. The DNA of the CDR3 is TGCGCCAGCAGCCAAGTAGGCCAGAGTTCCTACGAGCAGTACTTC. Residues: CASSQVGQSSYEQYF.

This chain uses TRBV6-1 with TRBJ1-2; D is ambiguous. CDR3 size: 14 residues. Looked up from germline, CDR1 is MNHNS and CDR2 is SASEGT. V was pared by 6 bases and J by 4 bases, with 15 bases between. The CDR3 DNA sequence: TGTGCCAGCAGCCCCACGGGCATTACCTATGGCTACACCTTC. Protein: CASSPTGITYGYTF.

The chain carries TRBV4-3 and TRBJ1-1, with D possibly matching TRBD1 (5 bases). Per germline, CDR1 LGHNA and CDR2 YSLEER. Trimming pared 1 base from V and 5 bases from J, leaving 26 bases between. The CDR3 length is 19 residues. The CDR3 coding sequence is TGCGCCAGCAGCCAAGCCCGCACCGGGACGCCCGCCAGGTGGACTGAAGCTTTCTTT. It yields the protein CASSQARTGTPARWTEAFF.

This chain joins TRBV10-3 and TRBJ2-3; TRBD1 matches at 7 bases. The length of the CDR3 is 14 residues. The V and J ends lost 2 bases and 3 bases, in that order; junction bases with no gene match: 2. Germline V gene sequence: CDR1 ENHRY, CDR2 SYGVKD. The CDR3 DNA is TGTGCCATCAGTGAGGACAGGGAGACAGATACGCAGTATTTT. This sequence encodes CAISEDRETDTQYF.

The rearrangement links TRBV7-8 to TRBJ2-3; TRBD2 aligns across 11 bases. This CDR3 spans 16 amino acids. CDR1 and CDR2 from the germline V gene are SGHVS and FQNEAQ. Germline trimming cut 4 bases from V and 0 bases from J; bases unmatched to any gene: 3. The CDR3 DNA follows: TGTGCCAGCAGCTACCGACTAGCGGGGAGCACAGATACGCAGTATTTT. This sequence encodes CASSYRLAGSTDTQYF.

This clone showed up just once. The V and J genes are TRBV6-1 and TRBJ1-1; D gene uncertain. CDR3 size: 15 residues. Trimming removed 0 bases at V and 1 base at J, with 9 bases between. Germline CDR1 reads MNHNS; CDR2 reads SASEGT. The CDR3 loop reads CASSEAQYRNTEAFF. The CDR3 DNA sequence: TGTGCCAGCAGTGAAGCCCAATACAGGAACACTGAAGCTTTCTTT.

V and J are TRBV5-5 and TRBJ2-1; D gene ambiguous. This CDR3 contains 12 residues. Per the germline V gene, CDR1 is SGHKS and CDR2 is YYEKEE (reference sequence). V lost 0 bases and J lost 7, with 5 bases in between. The CDR3 DNA follows: TGTGCCAGCAGCTTGGCAACTAATGAGCAGTTCTTC. Translating gives CASSLATNEQFF.

This clone was detected a few times. J is TRBJ2-1 and V is TRBV4-3; TRBD1 agrees at 9 bases. Per germline, CDR1 LGHNA and CDR2 YSLEER. The CDR3 is made up of 19 amino acids. The V gene end was trimmed by 5 bases and the J gene end by 4 bases; junction bases not matched to a gene: 18. CDR3 DNA sequence: TGCGCCAGCAGCTTATCCTGGGGGACAGGGAATAGTCCATACAATGAGCAGTTCTTC. This encodes CASSLSWGTGNSPYNEQFF.

The rearrangement joins TRBV28 to TRBJ1-1; no clear D gene. This CDR3 has 17 amino acids. Germline V CDR1 and CDR2: MDHEN, SYDVKM. V was clipped by 8 bases and J by 0 bases, with 22 bases between them. The CDR3 DNA reads TGTGCCAGCGAGCCCGGGCCCCTCGACCGACTGAACACTGAAGCTTTCTTT. It is translated as CASEPGPLDRLNTEAFF. The full variable domain, in which reference TRBV28 and TRBJ1-1 provide the parts outside the CDR3, is DVKVTQSSRYLVKRTGEKVFLECVQDMDHENMFWYRQDPGLGLRLIYFSYDVKMKEKGDIPEGYSVSREKKERFSLILESASTNQTSMYLCASEPGPLDRLNTEAFFGQGTRLTVV.

This sequence joins TRBV18 and TRBJ1-3; TRBD1 matches at 9 bases. From germline, CDR1 is KGHSH and CDR2 LQKENI. The CDR3 has 16 residues. With V trimmed by 6 bases and J by 5 bases, 11 bases remained unmatched. CDR3 sequence (DNA): TGTGCCAGCTCCCCCCCGGGACAGGGATACAGAAACACCATATATTTT. Protein: CASSPPGQGYRNTIYF.

V gene TRBV29-1 combines with J gene TRBJ2-5; D possibly matches TRBD1 or TRBD2 (5 bases each). The CDR3 sequence is 15 residues long. Trimming stripped 2 bases from V and 5 bases from J, with 18 bases between. Germline assignment: CDR1 SQVTM and CDR2 ANQGSEA. The CDR3 DNA sequence: TGCAGCGTTGAATTCGGGACGGATCTGGGGGAGACCCAGTACTTC. It specifies CSVEFGTDLGETQYF.

This chain uses TRBV14 with TRBJ2-2; D is undetermined. The CDR3 has 17 residues. Trimming cost V 0 bases and J 2 bases, with 13 bases left between them. The V gene's germline CDR1 is SGHDN and CDR2 FVKESK. CDR3 nucleotides: TGTGCCAGCAGCCAAGAAATTCTAGGGCTTAACACCGGGGAGCTGTTTTTT. Its protein is CASSQEILGLNTGELFF. Full variable domain (remainder filled in from reference TRBV14 and TRBJ2-2): EAGVTQFPSHSVIEKGQTVTLRCDPISGHDNLYWYRRVMGKEIKFLLHFVKESKQDESGMPNNRFLAERTGGTYSTLKVQPAELEDSGVYFCASSQEILGLNTGELFFGEGSRLTVL.